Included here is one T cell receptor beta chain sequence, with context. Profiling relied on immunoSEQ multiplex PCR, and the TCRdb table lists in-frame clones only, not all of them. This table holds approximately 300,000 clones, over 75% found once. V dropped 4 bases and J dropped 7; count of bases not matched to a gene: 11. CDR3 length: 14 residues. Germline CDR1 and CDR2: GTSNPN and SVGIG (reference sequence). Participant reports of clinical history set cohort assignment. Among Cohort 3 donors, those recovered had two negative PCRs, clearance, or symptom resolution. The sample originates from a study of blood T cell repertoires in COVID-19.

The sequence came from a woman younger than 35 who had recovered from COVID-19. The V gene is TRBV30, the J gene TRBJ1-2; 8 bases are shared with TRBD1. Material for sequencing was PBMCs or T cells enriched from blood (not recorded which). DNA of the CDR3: TGTGCCTGGAATCGAGGACAGGGTGGTTTTGGCTACACCTTC. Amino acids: CAWNRGQGGFGYTF.